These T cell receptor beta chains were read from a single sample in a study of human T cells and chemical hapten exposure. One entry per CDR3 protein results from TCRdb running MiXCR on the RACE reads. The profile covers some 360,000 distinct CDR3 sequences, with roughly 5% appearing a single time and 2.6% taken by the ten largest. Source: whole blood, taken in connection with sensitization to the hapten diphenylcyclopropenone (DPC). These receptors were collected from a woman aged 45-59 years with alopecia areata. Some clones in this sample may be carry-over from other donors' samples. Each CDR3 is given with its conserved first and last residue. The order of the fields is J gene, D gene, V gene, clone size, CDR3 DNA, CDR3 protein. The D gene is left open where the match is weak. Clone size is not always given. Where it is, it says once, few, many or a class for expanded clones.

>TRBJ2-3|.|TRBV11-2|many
TGTGCCAGCAGCCCAATCGGGACGCAGTATTTT
CASSPIGTQYF
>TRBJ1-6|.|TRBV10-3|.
TGTGCCATCAGTGAGCCCCGAAGGGAGCCACCCCTCCACTTT
CAISEPRREPPLHF
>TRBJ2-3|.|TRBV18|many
TGTGCCAGCTCACCCGGCAGGATCACAGATACGCAGTATTTT
CASSPGRITDTQYF
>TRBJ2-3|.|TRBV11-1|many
TGTGCCAGCAGCTTAGCGGCAGGTCCCACAGATACGCAGTATTTT
CASSLAAGPTDTQYF
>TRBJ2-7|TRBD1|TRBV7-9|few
TGTGCCAGCAGCTTAGGGACCGGGACAGGGGCCTACGAGCAGTACTTC
CASSLGTGTGAYEQYF
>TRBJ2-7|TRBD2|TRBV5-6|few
TGTGCCAGCAGCTTGCCGGGAGGGGGCGAGCAGTACTTC
CASSLPGGGEQYF
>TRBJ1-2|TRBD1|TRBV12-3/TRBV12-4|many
TGTGCCAGCAGTTGGGACAGCCCCTACACCTTC
CASSWDSPYTF
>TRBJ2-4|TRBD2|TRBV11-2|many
TGTGCCAGCAGCACGGGACTAGCGGGAGGGCCGCGGAACATTCAGTACTTC
CASSTGLAGGPRNIQYF
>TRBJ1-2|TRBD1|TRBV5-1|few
TGCGCCAGCAGCCGGACAGGGGTTGATGGCTACACCTTC
CASSRTGVDGYTF
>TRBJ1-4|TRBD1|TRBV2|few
TGTGCCAGCAGACAGGGGAGTACTGAAAAACTGTTTTTT
CASRQGSTEKLFF
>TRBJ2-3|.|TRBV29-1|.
TGCAGCGTTGAATTCTACTCGTCAGGGGAAACAGATACGCAGTATTTT
CSVEFYSSGETDTQYF
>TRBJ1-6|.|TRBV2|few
TGTGCCAGCAGTCTCAGCCGAGCCACCCTCCACTTT
CASSLSRATLHF
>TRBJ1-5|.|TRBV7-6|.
TGTGCCAGCAGCTCAATGAGTGGAGGGATGGGCAATCAGCCCCAGCATTTT
CASSSMSGGMGNQPQHF
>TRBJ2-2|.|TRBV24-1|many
TGTGCCACCAGTGACCCGAACACCGGGGAGCTGTTTTTT
CATSDPNTGELFF
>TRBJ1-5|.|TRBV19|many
TGTGCCAGTAGTATTTATGAGGCGCCTGGCAATCAGCCCCAGCATTTT
CASSIYEAPGNQPQHF
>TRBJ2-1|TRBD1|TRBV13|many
TGTGCCAGCAGCTTAGGCCTGGGACAGGGAGGAATTGGGAATGAGCAGTTCTTC
CASSLGLGQGGIGNEQFF
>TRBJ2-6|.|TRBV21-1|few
TGTGCCAGCAGCAAAATCAAGGCAGGGGGGATCGGGGCCAACGTCCTGACTTTC
CASSKIKAGGIGANVLTF
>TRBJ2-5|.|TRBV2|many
TGTGCCAGCAGTGGCTTAGAGGGGACCCAGTACTTC
CASSGLEGTQYF
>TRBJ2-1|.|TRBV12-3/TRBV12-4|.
TGTGCCAGCAGTTTACTGTCCGGGACCTACAATGAGCAGTTCTTC
CASSLLSGTYNEQFF
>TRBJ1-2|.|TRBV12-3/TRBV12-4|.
TGTGCCAGTGTCTTTGGGGTCCTGAACACCTTC
CASVFGVLNTF
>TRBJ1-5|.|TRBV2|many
TGTGCCAGCACCGAAAACGCGGGTAGCAATCAGCCCCAGCATTTT
CASTENAGSNQPQHF
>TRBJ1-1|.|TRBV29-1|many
TGCAGCGTTCCATCACAGGGGAACACTGAAGCTTTCTTT
CSVPSQGNTEAFF
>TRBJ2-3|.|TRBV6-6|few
TGTGCCAGCAAGGATGTCCGCCCAGGAGGGGTTGATACGCAGTATTTT
CASKDVRPGGVDTQYF
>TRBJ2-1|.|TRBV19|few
TGTGCCAGTAGTCCGGGGACCCGCGGATACAATGAGCAGTTCTTC
CASSPGTRGYNEQFF
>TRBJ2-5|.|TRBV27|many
TGTGCCAGCAGTTTGCAGAAAGGAGGACAAGAGACCCAGTACTTC
CASSLQKGGQETQYF
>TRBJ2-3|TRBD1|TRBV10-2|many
TGCGCCAGCAGTGATCGGGACAGGTCCACAGATACGCAGTATTTT
CASSDRDRSTDTQYF
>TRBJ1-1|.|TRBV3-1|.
TGTGCCAGCAGCCAGGCGAGTTTTAAGCGGGTCCACACTGAAGCTTTCTTT
CASSQASFKRVHTEAFF
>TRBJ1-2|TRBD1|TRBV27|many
TGTGCCAGCAGTCCCTGGGGACAGGGCAACTATGGCTACACCTTC
CASSPWGQGNYGYTF
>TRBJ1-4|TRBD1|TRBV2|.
TGTGCCAGCACCCTGGACAGGGCAACTAATGAAAAACTGTTTTTT
CASTLDRATNEKLFF
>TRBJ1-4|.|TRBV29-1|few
TGCAGCGTTGTAGGGGGAAATGAAAAACTGTTTTTT
CSVVGGNEKLFF
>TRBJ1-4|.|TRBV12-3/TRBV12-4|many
TGTGCCAGCACCCGGATAGGACGGGATAATGAAAAACTGTTTTTT
CASTRIGRDNEKLFF
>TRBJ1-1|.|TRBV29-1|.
TGCAGCGTGGACCGTAAGGGTTCCATGAACACTGAAGCTTTCTTT
CSVDRKGSMNTEAFF
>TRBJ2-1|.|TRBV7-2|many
TGTGCCAGCAGCTTAGTACTACGGGGCAATGAGCAGTTCTTC
CASSLVLRGNEQFF
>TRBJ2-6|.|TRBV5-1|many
TGCGCCAGCAGCCGTGGACAGTCCTCTGGGGCCAACGTCCTGACTTTC
CASSRGQSSGANVLTF
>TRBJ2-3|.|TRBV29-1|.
TGCAGCGTTGAAGGGGTAACAGCAGATACGCAGTATTTT
CSVEGVTADTQYF
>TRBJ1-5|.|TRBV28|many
TGTGCCAGCGGACCGGCCCAAGCGGATCAGCCCCAGCATTTT
CASGPAQADQPQHF
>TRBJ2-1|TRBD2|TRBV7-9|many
TGTGCCAGTGGGGTAACTAGCGGGGGCTACAATGAGCAGTTCTTC
CASGVTSGGYNEQFF
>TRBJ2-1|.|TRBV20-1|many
TGCAGTGCCAGAACTAGGAACCATGAGCAGTTCTTC
CSARTRNHEQFF